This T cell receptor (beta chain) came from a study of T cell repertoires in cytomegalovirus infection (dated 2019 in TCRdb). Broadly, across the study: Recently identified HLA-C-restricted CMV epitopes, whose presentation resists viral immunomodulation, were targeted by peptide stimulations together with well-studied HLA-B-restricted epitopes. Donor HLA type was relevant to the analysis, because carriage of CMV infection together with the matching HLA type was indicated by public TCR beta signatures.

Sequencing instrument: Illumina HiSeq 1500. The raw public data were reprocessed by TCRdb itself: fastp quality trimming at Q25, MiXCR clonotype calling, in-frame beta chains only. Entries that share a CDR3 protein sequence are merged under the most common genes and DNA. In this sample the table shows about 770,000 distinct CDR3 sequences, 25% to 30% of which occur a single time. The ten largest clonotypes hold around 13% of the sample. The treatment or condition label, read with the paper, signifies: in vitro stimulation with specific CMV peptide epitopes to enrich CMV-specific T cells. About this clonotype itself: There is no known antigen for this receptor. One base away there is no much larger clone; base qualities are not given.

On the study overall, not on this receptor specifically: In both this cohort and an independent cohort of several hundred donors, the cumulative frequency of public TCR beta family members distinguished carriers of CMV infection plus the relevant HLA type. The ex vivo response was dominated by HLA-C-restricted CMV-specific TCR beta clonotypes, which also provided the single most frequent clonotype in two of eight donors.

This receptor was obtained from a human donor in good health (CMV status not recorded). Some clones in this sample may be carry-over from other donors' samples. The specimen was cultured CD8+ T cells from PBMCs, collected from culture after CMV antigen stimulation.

CDR3 region: CASSMGRGDTIYF. The nucleotide sequence is given as TGTGCCAGTAGTATGGGCAGGGGGGACACCATATATTTT. Recombination joined TRBV19 with TRBJ1-3; TRBD1 matches 7 bases in the middle. CDR1 and CDR2 were assigned from the germline V gene (reference sequence) as LNHDA and SQIVND. CDR3 length: 13 amino acids, cysteine to phenylalanine. The only DNA kept is the CDR3, 39 bases in frame from the first base. Trimming takes 3 bases off V and 8 bases off J; junction bases not matched to a gene: 4.